A selection of T cell receptor beta chains follows, all from one sample in a study of shared clonotypes between healthy human individuals. Clones were sequenced by immunoSEQ multiplex PCR, and TCRdb holds only the in-frame ones, with some missing. The sample includes approximately 980,000 clones, about three quarters seen only once; the top ten take about 1.5%. Material: memory CD4+ T cells sorted from blood. Source of these receptors: a young man in good health. Each CDR3 is given with its conserved first and last residue. The D gene is left open where the match is weak. Clone size is shown for a subset of rows, as once, few, many or a class of expanded clone.

TRBJ1-1,NA,TRBV18,NA,TGTGCCAGCTCACCATCACGGACAGTCGGAGCTTTCTTT,CASSPSRTVGAFF
TRBJ1-2,TRBD1,TRBV6-1,NA,TGTGCCAGCAGCCGGGTGGGGACAGAGGGTGGCTACACCTTC,CASSRVGTEGGYTF
TRBJ2-7,TRBD1,TRBV4-1,NA,TGCGCCAGCAGCCCGACAGGGGCCGGGGACTACGAGCAGTACTTC,CASSPTGAGDYEQYF
TRBJ2-3,NA,TRBV9,NA,TGTGCCAGCAGCGCGGGCGGGTTGGGAGATACGCAGTATTTT,CASSAGGLGDTQYF
TRBJ1-6,NA,TRBV18,NA,TGTGCCAGCTCATCAGAGGCGGGGGGAATTGGGTCACCCCTCCACTTT,CASSSEAGGIGSPLHF
TRBJ1-1,NA,TRBV5-1,NA,TGCGCCAGCAGCCGGGACATGAACACTGAAGCTTTCTTT,CASSRDMNTEAFF
TRBJ2-2,TRBD2,TRBV14,NA,TGTGCCAGCAGCCGACTAGCGGGAGGGCCCACCGGGGAGCTGTTTTTT,CASSRLAGGPTGELFF
TRBJ1-1,NA,TRBV20-1,NA,TGCAGTGCCAAGCGTCAGAGTGAAGCTTTCTTT,CSAKRQSEAFF
TRBJ1-6,NA,TRBV10-2,NA,TGCGCCAGCAGTGAGGCCAGCGCTTCACCCCTCCACTTT,CASSEASASPLHF
TRBJ1-1,TRBD1,TRBV7-9,NA,TGTGCCAGCAGGTTATCGACAGGGGTGTACACTGAAGCTTTCTTT,CASRLSTGVYTEAFF
TRBJ2-2,NA,TRBV6-6,NA,TGTGCCAGCAGTTACCTCCGGGGGTACACCGGGGAGCTGTTTTTT,CASSYLRGYTGELFF
TRBJ1-5,NA,TRBV2,NA,TGTGCCAGCAGCATTCAGGGGTATGGGCAGCCCCAGCATTTT,CASSIQGYGQPQHF
TRBJ2-1,NA,TRBV21-1,few,TGTGCCAGCAGCAAGGGACTAGCGGACTACAATGAGCAGTTCTTC,CASSKGLADYNEQFF
TRBJ2-7,TRBD2,TRBV5-1,few,TGCGCCAGCAGCGTCCCCGGGGGGGCGGACGAGCAGTACTTC,CASSVPGGADEQYF
TRBJ2-2,NA,TRBV7-2,NA,TGTGCCAGCAGCAAAACAGGGCGCGGCACCGGGGAGCTGTTTTTT,CASSKTGRGTGELFF
TRBJ2-7,NA,TRBV28,NA,TGTGCCAGCAGTTTCTACGGAACCTACGAGCAGTACTTC,CASSFYGTYEQYF
TRBJ2-2,TRBD1,TRBV5-1,NA,TGCGCCAGCAGCTCCCGGACAGGGGGCGGCGGGGAGCTGTTTTTT,CASSSRTGGGGELFF
TRBJ1-4,NA,TRBV6-1,NA,TGTGCCAGCAGTGAAGGATGGGGGTCACCAACTAATGAAAAACTGTTTTTT,CASSEGWGSPTNEKLFF
TRBJ2-5,TRBD2,TRBV10-3,NA,TGTGCCATCAGTCCTTCTAGCGGGGGGTTTCAAGAGACCCAGTACTTC,CAISPSSGGFQETQYF
TRBJ2-7,NA,TRBV2,NA,TGTGCCAGCAAGGAGGGGCTGGGCGAGCAGTACTTC,CASKEGLGEQYF
TRBJ1-1,NA,TRBV2,NA,TGTGCCAGCAGTGGCGGACAGTACACTGAAGCTTTCTTT,CASSGGQYTEAFF
TRBJ2-7,TRBD2,TRBV9,NA,TGTGCCAGCAGCCCCCAAGCGGGGCTCTACGAGCAGTACTTC,CASSPQAGLYEQYF
TRBJ1-5,TRBD1,TRBV7-2,NA,TGTGCCAGCAGCTTGCCCGGACAGGGAGGAAAGCCCCAGCATTTT,CASSLPGQGGKPQHF
TRBJ1-4,NA,TRBV6-1,NA,TGTGCCAGCAGTGGTGCAGTCAAGGGTCAATTCAATGAAAAACTGTTTTTT,CASSGAVKGQFNEKLFF
TRBJ1-4,NA,TRBV5-5,NA,TGTGCCAGCAGCTTAGGCAGGGTCAACGAAAAACTGTTTTTT,CASSLGRVNEKLFF
TRBJ2-1,NA,TRBV6-6,NA,TGTGCCAGCAGTCCCCGACAGAGCTCCTACAATGAGCAGTTCTTC,CASSPRQSSYNEQFF
TRBJ2-1,TRBD2,TRBV10-1,few,TGCGCCAGCAGTCGGGCGGGGGGGTCCAATGAGCAGTTCTTC,CASSRAGGSNEQFF
TRBJ1-2,NA,TRBV19,NA,TGTGCCAGTACAGCAGTTTCTTATGGCTACACCTTC,CASTAVSYGYTF
TRBJ1-1,NA,TRBV30,NA,TGTGCCTGGAGTAGTCGGACAGCTGAAGCTTTCTTT,CAWSSRTAEAFF
TRBJ2-3,NA,TRBV4-3,few,TGCGCCAGCAGCCAAGTCCAGCGGGCGCGCACAGATACGCAGTATTTT,CASSQVQRARTDTQYF
TRBJ2-1,NA,TRBV25-1,NA,TGTGCCAGCAGTGAATTTGGCTACAATGAGCAGTTCTTC,CASSEFGYNEQFF
TRBJ1-2,TRBD1,TRBV12-5,NA,TGTGCTAGTGGTCTATCAGGGGGCGCACGATTGGGCTACACCTTC,CASGLSGGARLGYTF
TRBJ2-1,TRBD2,TRBV19,NA,TGTGCCACCACACTAGCGGCCTTCTACAATGAGCAGTTCTTC,CATTLAAFYNEQFF
TRBJ1-1,NA,TRBV5-1,few,TGCGCCAGCAGCTTGGTGGGGGTCGCTGAAGCTTTCTTT,CASSLVGVAEAFF
TRBJ1-2,TRBD1,TRBV5-4,NA,TGTGCCAGCAGCTCTGGACAGGGCGGTTATGGCTACACCTTC,CASSSGQGGYGYTF
TRBJ1-2,NA,TRBV6-8,NA,TGTGCCAGCAGCCCTAGAGCAGCTTATGGCTACACCTTC,CASSPRAAYGYTF
TRBJ2-7,TRBD1,TRBV7-9,few,TGTGCCAGCAGCTTAGGACGACAGGGGGCAGGAGACGAGCAGTACTTC,CASSLGRQGAGDEQYF
TRBJ2-3,NA,TRBV6-1,NA,TGTGCCAGCACCCTCACAGATACGCAGTATTTT,CASTLTDTQYF
TRBJ1-2,NA,TRBV14,NA,TGTGCCAGCAGCCAAAGACAGGATCGGGGCTACACCTTC,CASSQRQDRGYTF
TRBJ2-7,TRBD2,TRBV13,NA,TGTGCCAGCAGCTCGGGCCGACTAGCGGACCTGAGCTCCTACGAGCAGTACTTC,CASSSGRLADLSSYEQYF
TRBJ2-2,NA,TRBV2,NA,TGTGCCAGCAAGACGGGACCACCCACCGGGGAGCTGTTTTTT,CASKTGPPTGELFF
TRBJ2-3,TRBD1,TRBV28,NA,TGTGCCAGCAGCACGGACAGGGATACGCAGTATTTT,CASSTDRDTQYF
TRBJ1-5,TRBD1,TRBV19,many,TGTGCCAGTAGTATGGGGGGACAGGGCAGCAATCAGCCCCAGCATTTT,CASSMGGQGSNQPQHF
TRBJ2-1,TRBD1,TRBV7-2,NA,TGTGCCAGCAGCCTCCGACAGGGGGCAGGAAATGAGCAGTTCTTC,CASSLRQGAGNEQFF
TRBJ2-2,NA,TRBV7-6,NA,TGTGCCAGCAGCTTAACGGGGAACACCGGGGAGCTGTTTTTT,CASSLTGNTGELFF
TRBJ1-6,NA,TRBV28,NA,TGTGCCAGCGGGGGGATCTATAATTCACCCCTCCACTTT,CASGGIYNSPLHF
TRBJ1-3,NA,TRBV2,NA,TGTGCCAGCAGTGACATCACCATATATTTT,CASSDITIYF
TRBJ2-1,NA,TRBV5-5,NA,TGTGCCAGCAGCTTGGCGAGTTTCTCCTACAATGAGCAGTTCTTC,CASSLASFSYNEQFF
TRBJ1-4,TRBD1,TRBV6-6,NA,TGTGCCAGCAGTCCTGGGACAGTAACCGAAAAACTGTTTTTT,CASSPGTVTEKLFF
TRBJ1-6,TRBD1,TRBV5-1,few,TGCGCCAGCAGCTTGGAGGGACAGGGGGCTTCACCCCTCCACTTT,CASSLEGQGASPLHF
TRBJ2-7,TRBD1,TRBV2,NA,TGTGCCAGCAGACTTTCGGACAGGGTCGCTTCCGAGCAGTACTTC,CASRLSDRVASEQYF
TRBJ2-3,NA,TRBV5-1,NA,TGCGCCAGCAGCTTGGTCCAAAGCACAGATACGCAGTATTTT,CASSLVQSTDTQYF
TRBJ1-6,TRBD1,TRBV5-1,once,TGCGCCAGCAGCCCAACAGGGGCCAATTCACCCCTCCACTTT,CASSPTGANSPLHF
TRBJ1-5,NA,TRBV12-5,few,TGTGCTAGTGGTTTGGATCAGCCCCAGCATTTT,CASGLDQPQHF